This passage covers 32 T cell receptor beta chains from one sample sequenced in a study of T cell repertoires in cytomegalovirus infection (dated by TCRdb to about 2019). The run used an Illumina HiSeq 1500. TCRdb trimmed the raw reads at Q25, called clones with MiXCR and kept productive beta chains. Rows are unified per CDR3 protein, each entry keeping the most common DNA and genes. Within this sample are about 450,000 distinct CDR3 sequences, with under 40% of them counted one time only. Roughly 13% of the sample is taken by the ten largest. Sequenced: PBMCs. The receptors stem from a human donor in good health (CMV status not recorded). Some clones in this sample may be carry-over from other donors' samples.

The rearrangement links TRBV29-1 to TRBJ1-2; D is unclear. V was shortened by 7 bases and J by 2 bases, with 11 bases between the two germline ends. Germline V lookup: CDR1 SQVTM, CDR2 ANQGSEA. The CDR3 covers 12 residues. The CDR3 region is CSAHALNYGYTF. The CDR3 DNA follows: TGCAGCGCCCACGCTCTGAACTATGGCTACACCTTC.

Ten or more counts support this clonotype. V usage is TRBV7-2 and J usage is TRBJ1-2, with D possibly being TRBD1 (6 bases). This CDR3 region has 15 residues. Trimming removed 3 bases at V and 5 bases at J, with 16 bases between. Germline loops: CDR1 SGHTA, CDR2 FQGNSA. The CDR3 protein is CASSFTGGSNYGYTF. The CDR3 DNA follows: TGTGCCAGCAGCTTTACCGGGGGCAGTAATTATGGCTACACCTTC.

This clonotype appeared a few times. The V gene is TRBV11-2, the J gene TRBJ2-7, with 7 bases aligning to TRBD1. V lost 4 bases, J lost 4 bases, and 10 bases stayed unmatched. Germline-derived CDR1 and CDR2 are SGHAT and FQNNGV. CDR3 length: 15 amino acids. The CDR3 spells CASSSSDRPPYEQYF. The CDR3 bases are TGTGCCAGCAGCTCCTCGGACAGGCCTCCTTACGAGCAGTACTTC.

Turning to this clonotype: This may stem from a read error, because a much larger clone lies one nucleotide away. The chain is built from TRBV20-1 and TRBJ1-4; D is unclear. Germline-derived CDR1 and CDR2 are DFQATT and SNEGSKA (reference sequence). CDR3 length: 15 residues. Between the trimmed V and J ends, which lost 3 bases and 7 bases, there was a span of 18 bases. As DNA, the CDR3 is TGCAGTGCTAGTACGCAGTTCACCCACGTTGAAAAACTGTTTTTT. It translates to CSASTQFTHVEKLFF.

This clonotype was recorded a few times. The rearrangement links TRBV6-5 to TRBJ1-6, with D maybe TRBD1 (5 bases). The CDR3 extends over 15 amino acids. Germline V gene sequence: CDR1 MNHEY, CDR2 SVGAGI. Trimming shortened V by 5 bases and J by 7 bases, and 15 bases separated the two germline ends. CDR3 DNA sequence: TGTGCCAGCAGTCCTCCGGGACTGTTAAATTCACCCCTCCACTTT. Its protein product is CASSPPGLLNSPLHF.

CDR3 nucleotide sequence: TGTGCCAGCAGCACTGGCGGGGACACCGGGGAGCTGTTTTTT. Translated: CASSTGGDTGELFF. The chain recombines TRBV7-9 with TRBJ2-2; D is perhaps TRBD2 (6 bases). Germline assignment: CDR1 SEHNR and CDR2 FQNEAQ (reference sequence). This CDR3 comprises 14 residues. V lost 5 bases to trimming and J lost 3 bases, with 10 bases between them.

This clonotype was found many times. As DNA, the CDR3 is TGTGCCGACAGGGTACTGAATTCACCCCTCCACTTT. Its protein is CADRVLNSPLHF. The J gene is TRBJ1-6, the V gene TRBV7-6; the match to TRBD1 covers 7 bases. Germline V lookup: CDR1 SGHVS, CDR2 FNYEAQ. V lost 11 bases, J lost 7 bases, and 5 bases stayed unmatched. This CDR3 region has 12 residues.

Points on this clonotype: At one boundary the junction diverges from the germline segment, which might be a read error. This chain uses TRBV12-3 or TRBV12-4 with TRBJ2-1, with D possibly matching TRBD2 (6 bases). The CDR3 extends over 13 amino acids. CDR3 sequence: CASSSQAGNEQLF. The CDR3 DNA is TGTGCCAGCAGCTCACAAGCGGGCAATGAGCAGTTATTC.

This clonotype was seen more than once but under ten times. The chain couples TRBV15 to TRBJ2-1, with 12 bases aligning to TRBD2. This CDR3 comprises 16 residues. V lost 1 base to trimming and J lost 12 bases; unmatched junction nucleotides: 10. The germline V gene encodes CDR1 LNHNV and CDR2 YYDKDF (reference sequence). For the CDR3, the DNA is TGTGCCACCAGCAGAGGAGGGACTAGCGGGCCACCGGTGCAGTTCTTC. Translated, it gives CATSRGGTSGPPVQFF. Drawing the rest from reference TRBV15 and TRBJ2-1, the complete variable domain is DAMVIQNPRYQVTQFGKPVTLSCSQTLNHNVMYWYQQKSSQAPKLLFHYYDKDFNNEADTPDNFQSRRPNTSFCFLDIRSPGLGDTAMYLCATSRGGTSGPPVQFFGPGTRLTVL.

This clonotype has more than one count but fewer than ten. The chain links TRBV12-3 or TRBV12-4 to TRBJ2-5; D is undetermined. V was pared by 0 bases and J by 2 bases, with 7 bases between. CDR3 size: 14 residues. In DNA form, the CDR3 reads TGTGCCAGCAGTTTAGCAGTGGATCAAGAGACCCAGTACTTC. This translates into CASSLAVDQETQYF.

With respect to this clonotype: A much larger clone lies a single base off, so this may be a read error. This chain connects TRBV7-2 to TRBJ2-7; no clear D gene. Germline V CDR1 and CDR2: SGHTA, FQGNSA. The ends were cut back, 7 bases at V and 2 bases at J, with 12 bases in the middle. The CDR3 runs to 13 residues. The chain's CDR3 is CASIFAPPYEQYF. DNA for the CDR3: TGTGCCAGCATCTTTGCCCCACCCTACGAGCAGTACTTC.

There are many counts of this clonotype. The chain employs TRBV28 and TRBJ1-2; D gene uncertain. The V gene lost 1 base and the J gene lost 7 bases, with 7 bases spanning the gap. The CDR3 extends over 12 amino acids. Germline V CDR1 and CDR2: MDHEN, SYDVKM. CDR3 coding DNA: TGTGCCAGCAGTTTATCAGGTCGTGGCTACACCTTC. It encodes CASSLSGRGYTF.

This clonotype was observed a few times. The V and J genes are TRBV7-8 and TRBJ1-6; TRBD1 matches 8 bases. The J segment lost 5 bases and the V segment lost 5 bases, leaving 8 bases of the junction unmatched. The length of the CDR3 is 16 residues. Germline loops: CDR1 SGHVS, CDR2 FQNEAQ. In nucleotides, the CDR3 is TGTGCCAGCAGCCCAAGGACAGGGTTTGATAATTCACCCCTCCACTTT. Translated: CASSPRTGFDNSPLHF.

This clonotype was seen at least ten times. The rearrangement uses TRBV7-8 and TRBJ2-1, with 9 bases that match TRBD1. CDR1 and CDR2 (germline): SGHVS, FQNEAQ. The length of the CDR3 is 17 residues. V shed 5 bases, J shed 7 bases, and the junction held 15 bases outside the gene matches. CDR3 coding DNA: TGTGCCAGCAGCCCCCACCGGTGGACAGGGGTTTCGAATGAGCAGTTCTTC. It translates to CASSPHRWTGVSNEQFF.

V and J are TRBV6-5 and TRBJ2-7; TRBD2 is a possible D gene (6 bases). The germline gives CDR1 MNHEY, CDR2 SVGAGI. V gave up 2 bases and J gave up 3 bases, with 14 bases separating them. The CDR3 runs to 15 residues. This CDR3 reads CASSYGGDFRYEQYF. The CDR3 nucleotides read TGTGCCAGCAGTTACGGCGGGGACTTTCGCTACGAGCAGTACTTC.

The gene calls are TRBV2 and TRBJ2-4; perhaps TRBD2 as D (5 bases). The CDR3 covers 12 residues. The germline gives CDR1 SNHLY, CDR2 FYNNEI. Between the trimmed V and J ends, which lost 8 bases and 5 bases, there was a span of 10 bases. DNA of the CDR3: TGTGCCAGCCAGTACGGGGAAAACATTCAGTACTTC. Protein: CASQYGENIQYF.

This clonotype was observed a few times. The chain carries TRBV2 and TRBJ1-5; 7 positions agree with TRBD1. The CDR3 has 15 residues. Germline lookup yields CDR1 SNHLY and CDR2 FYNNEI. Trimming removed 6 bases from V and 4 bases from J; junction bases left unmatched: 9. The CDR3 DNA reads TGTGCCAGCAGGGCAGACAGGGTAGTAAATCAGCCCCAGCATTTT. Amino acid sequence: CASRADRVVNQPQHF.

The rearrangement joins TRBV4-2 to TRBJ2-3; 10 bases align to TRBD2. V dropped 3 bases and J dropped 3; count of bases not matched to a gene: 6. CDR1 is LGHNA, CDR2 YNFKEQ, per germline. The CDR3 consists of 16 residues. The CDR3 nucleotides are TGTGCCAGCAGCCAGAGAGCGGGGGGGCTGACAGATACGCAGTATTTT. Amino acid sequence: CASSQRAGGLTDTQYF.

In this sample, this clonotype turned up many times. The CDR3 region is CASSLVQTNTGELFF. The CDR3 DNA follows: TGTGCCAGCAGCTTAGTTCAGACGAACACCGGGGAGCTGTTTTTT. The chain has TRBV7-9 and TRBJ2-2, with D unclear. The V end lost 1 base, the J end lost 0 bases, and 6 bases lay between the germline ends. Germline CDR1 reads SEHNR; CDR2 reads FQNEAQ (reference sequence). The CDR3 sequence is 15 residues long. The full variable domain, with the rest looked up from reference TRBV7-9 and TRBJ2-2, is DTGVSQNPRHKITKRGQNVTFRCDPISEHNRLYWYRQTLGQGPEFLTYFQNEAQLEKSRLLSDRFSAERPKGSFSTLEIQRTEQGDSAMYLCASSLVQTNTGELFFGEGSRLTVL.

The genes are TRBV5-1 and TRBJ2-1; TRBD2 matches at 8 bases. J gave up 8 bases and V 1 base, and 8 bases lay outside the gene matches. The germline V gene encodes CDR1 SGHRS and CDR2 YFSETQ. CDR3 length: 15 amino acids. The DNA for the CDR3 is TGCGCCAGCAGCTTGTTCCCGGGGGGGAAAGATGAGCAGTTCTTC. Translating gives CASSLFPGGKDEQFF.

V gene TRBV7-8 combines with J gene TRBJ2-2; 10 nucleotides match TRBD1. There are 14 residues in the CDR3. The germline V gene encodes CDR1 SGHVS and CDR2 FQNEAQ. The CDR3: CSLGDRGYTGELFF. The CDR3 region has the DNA TGTTCCCTGGGGGACAGGGGATACACCGGGGAGCTGTTTTTT.

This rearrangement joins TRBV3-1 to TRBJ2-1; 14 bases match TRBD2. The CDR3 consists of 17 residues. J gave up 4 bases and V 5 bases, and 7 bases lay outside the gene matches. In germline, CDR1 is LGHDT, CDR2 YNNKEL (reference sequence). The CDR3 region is CASSSRLAGGLYNEQFF. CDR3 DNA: TGTGCCAGCAGCTCCCGACTAGCGGGGGGGCTGTACAATGAGCAGTTCTTC.

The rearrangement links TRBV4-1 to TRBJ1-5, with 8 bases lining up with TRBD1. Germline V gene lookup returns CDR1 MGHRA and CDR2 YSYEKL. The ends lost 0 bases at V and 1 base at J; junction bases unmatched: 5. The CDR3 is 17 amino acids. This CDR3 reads CASSQDGRQGSNQPQHF. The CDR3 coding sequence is TGCGCCAGCAGCCAAGATGGGAGACAGGGGAGCAATCAGCCCCAGCATTTT.

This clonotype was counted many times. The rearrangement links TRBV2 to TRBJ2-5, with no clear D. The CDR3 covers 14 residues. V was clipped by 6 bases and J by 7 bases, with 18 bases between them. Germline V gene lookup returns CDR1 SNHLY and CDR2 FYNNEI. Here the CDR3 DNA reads TGTGCCAGCAGAGATAGAGGACCCAAGAGGACCCAGTACTTC. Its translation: CASRDRGPKRTQYF.

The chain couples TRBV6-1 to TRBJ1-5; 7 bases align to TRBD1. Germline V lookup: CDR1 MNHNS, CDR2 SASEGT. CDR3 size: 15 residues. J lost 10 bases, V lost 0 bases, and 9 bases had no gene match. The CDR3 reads CASSEAMTGPHPQHF. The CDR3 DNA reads TGTGCCAGCAGTGAAGCCATGACAGGGCCTCATCCCCAGCATTTT.

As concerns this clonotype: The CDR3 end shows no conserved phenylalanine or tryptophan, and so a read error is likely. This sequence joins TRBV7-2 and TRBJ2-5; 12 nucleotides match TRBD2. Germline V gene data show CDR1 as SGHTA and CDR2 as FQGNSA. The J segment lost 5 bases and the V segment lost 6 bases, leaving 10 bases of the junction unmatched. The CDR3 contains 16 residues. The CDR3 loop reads CASSPLAGGPRETQYL. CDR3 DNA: TGTGCCAGCAGTCCTCTAGCGGGGGGGCCCAGGGAGACCCAGTACTTA.

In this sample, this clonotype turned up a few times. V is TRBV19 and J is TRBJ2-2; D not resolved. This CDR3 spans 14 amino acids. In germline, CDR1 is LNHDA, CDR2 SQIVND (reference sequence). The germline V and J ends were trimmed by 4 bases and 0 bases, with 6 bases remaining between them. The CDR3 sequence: CASSTFTNTGELFF. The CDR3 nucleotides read TGTGCCAGTAGTACTTTTACGAACACCGGGGAGCTGTTTTTT. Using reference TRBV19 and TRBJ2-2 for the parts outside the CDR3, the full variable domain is DGGITQSPKYLFRKEGQNVTLSCEQNLNHDAMYWYRQDPGQGLRLIYYSQIVNDFQKGDIAEGYSVSREKKESFPLTVTSAQKNPTAFYLCASSTFTNTGELFFGEGSRLTVL.

The CDR3, as DNA: TGTGCCAGCAGCTTAGCCGGCAGGGCTACTGAAGCTTTCTTT. Translating it yields CASSLAGRATEAFF. This chain connects TRBV11-1 to TRBJ1-1; D perhaps matches TRBD1 (5 bases). Per the germline V gene, CDR1 is SGHAT and CDR2 is FQDESV (reference sequence). The CDR3 has 14 residues. Trimming left V 0 bases short and J 5 bases short, with 10 bases between.

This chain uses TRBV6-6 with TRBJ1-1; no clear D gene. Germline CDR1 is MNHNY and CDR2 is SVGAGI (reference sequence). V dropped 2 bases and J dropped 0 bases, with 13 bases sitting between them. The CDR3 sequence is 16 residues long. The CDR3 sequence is CASSYPEGRLNTEAFF. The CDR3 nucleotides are TGTGCCAGCAGTTACCCAGAAGGACGGTTGAACACTGAAGCTTTCTTT.

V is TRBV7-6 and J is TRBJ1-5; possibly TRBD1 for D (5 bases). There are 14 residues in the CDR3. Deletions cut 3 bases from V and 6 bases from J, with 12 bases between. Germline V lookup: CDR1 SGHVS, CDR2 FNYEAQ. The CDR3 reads CASSFRQRVQPQHF. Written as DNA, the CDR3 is TGTGCCAGCAGCTTCCGACAGAGGGTTCAGCCCCAGCATTTT.

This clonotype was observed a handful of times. In nucleotides, the CDR3 is TGTGCCAGCAACCCCGGGGGAAATCAGCCCCAGCATTTT. Translation: CASNPGGNQPQHF. The rearrangement joins TRBV12-3 or TRBV12-4 to TRBJ1-5, with D maybe TRBD1 (5 bases). The CDR3 is 13 amino acids. The V gene lost 7 bases and the J gene lost 4 bases, with 11 bases spanning the gap.

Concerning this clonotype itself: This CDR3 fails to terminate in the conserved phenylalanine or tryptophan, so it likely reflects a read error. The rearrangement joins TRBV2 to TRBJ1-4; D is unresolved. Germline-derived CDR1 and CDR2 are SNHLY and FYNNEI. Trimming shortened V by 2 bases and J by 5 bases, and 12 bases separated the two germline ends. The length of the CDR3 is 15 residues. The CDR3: CASSESGRRNEKLFL. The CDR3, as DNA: TGTGCCAGCAGTGAAAGTGGCAGGAGGAATGAAAAACTGTTTTTG.